This T cell receptor (beta chain) was sequenced during a study of control samples from healthy donors and cancer patients. The V gene end was trimmed by 4 bases and the J gene end by 4 bases; junction bases not matched to a gene: 7. CDR3 length equals 14 residues. CDR1 is SGHKS and CDR2 is YYEKEE in the germline V gene (reference sequence). Produced via immunoSEQ multiplex PCR; TCRdb's table is partial and in-frame only. The sample carries about 73,000 clones, more than 85% recorded once. The sample comprised blood. The chain couples TRBV5-5 to TRBJ1-2; 7 bases line up with TRBD1. The TCR originated in a woman between 45 and 60 years old in good health. The CDR3 here is CASSEETGSYGYTF. CDR3 in DNA: TGTGCCAGCAGCGAAGAGACAGGGAGCTATGGCTACACCTTC.